These 4 T cell receptor beta chains came from one sample sequenced in a study of blood T cell repertoires in COVID-19. Repertoires were generated with immunoSEQ multiplex PCR, while TCRdb's copy carries only in-frame clones and drops some. The repertoire holds 250,000 to 300,000 clones, with 80% to 95% as singletons. The specimen was PBMCs or T cells enriched from blood (not recorded which). Source of these receptors: a woman in her thirties who had recovered from COVID-19.

This clone is a singleton in its sample. The chain carries TRBV2 and TRBJ1-1; no firm D call. The CDR3 has 14 residues. Germline CDR1 reads SNHLY; CDR2 reads FYNNEI. V was clipped by 4 bases and J by 1 base, with 10 bases between them. The chain's CDR3 is CASSARPENTEAFF. The CDR3 bases are TGTGCCAGCAGTGCTAGACCAGAGAACACTGAAGCTTTCTTT.

This chain links TRBV5-1 with TRBJ2-5, with 7 bases lining up with TRBD2. CDR3 length: 14 amino acids. Germline CDR1 reads SGHRS; CDR2 reads YFSETQ. With V trimmed by 4 bases and J by 4 bases, 7 bases remained unmatched. This CDR3 reads CASSTRDYGETQYF. The CDR3 coding sequence is TGCGCCAGCAGCACCCGGGACTACGGAGAGACCCAGTACTTC.

This chain links TRBV7-2 with TRBJ2-1; the D gene is possibly TRBD2 (6 bases). The germline CDR1 and CDR2 sequences are SGHTA and FQGNSA. The CDR3 consists of 16 residues. The ends were cut back, 5 bases at V and 0 bases at J, with 14 bases in the middle. DNA of the CDR3: TGTGCCAGCAGCCCGCGGGCTAGCGTCTCCTACAATGAGCAGTTCTTC. This gives the protein CASSPRASVSYNEQFF.

The chain links TRBV6-5 to TRBJ2-1; 7 nucleotides align to TRBD1. This CDR3 has 13 amino acids. In germline, CDR1 is MNHEY, CDR2 SVGAGI. After removal of 1 base from V and 7 bases from J, the junction contained 1 base not matched to a gene. The CDR3 sequence is CASSYLQGNEQFF. The CDR3 bases are TGTGCCAGCAGTTACTTACAGGGGAATGAGCAGTTCTTC.